The 7 T cell receptor beta chains given below trace back to one sample, sequenced in a study of blood T cell repertoires in COVID-19. Sequencing used immunoSEQ multiplex PCR; TCRdb keeps in-frame clones, though not all of them. Of 140,000 to 150,000 clones listed, around 82% are singletons. Source material: peripheral blood. Receptor source: a woman aged 45-65 years with acute or convalescent COVID-19.

This clone was found many times. The chain uses TRBV11-2 and TRBJ2-1, with TRBD2 matching 10 bases. This CDR3 comprises 15 residues. CDR1 SGHAT and CDR2 FQNNGV come from the germline V gene. Losses at the gene ends were 3 bases for V and 5 bases for J; bases not matched to a gene: 4. CDR3 residues: CASSFLAGANNEQFF. CDR3 nucleotides: TGTGCCAGCAGCTTTCTAGCGGGGGCCAACAATGAGCAGTTCTTC.

This rearrangement joins TRBV4-2 to TRBJ2-3; tentatively, D is TRBD2 (6 bases). Per germline, CDR1 LGHNA and CDR2 YNFKEQ. The V and J ends lost 0 bases and 1 base respectively, with 11 bases between them. The CDR3 is made up of 16 amino acids. CDR3 nucleotide sequence: TGTGCCAGCAGCCAAGAGGGCTGGGGGGGCACAGATACGCAGTATTTT. It specifies CASSQEGWGGTDTQYF.

The rearrangement joins TRBV7-9 to TRBJ1-1, with 7 bases fitting TRBD1. V lost 4 bases, J lost 1 base, and 15 bases stayed unmatched. The CDR3 is 18 residues long. Germline values: CDR1 SEHNR, CDR2 FQNEAQ (reference sequence). Here the CDR3 DNA reads TGTGCCAGCAGCTATAGGGACAGCCCTTTAACGGGGAACACTGAAGCTTTCTTT. It codes for CASSYRDSPLTGNTEAFF.

In this sample, this clone turned up once. The chain links TRBV28 to TRBJ2-3; 7 bases line up with TRBD2. This CDR3 spans 14 amino acids. Germline CDR1 reads MDHEN; CDR2 reads SYDVKM. The V gene end was trimmed by 2 bases and the J gene end by 9 bases; junction bases not matched to a gene: 8. Here the CDR3 DNA reads TGTGCCAGCAGTTTAGGGGCGGGGGAAGGGACGCAGTATTTT. This sequence encodes CASSLGAGEGTQYF.

V is TRBV6-6 and J is TRBJ2-5, with 7 bases lining up with TRBD1. The CDR3 is made up of 13 amino acids. Trimming removed 7 bases from V and 4 bases from J; junction bases left unmatched: 6. Germline CDR1 is MNHNY and CDR2 is SVGAGI (reference sequence). CDR3 protein: CASMGQPGETQYF. CDR3 DNA: TGTGCCAGCATGGGACAGCCGGGAGAGACCCAGTACTTC.

This chain links TRBV5-5 with TRBJ1-1; D unclear. This CDR3 region has 14 residues. The V end lost 0 bases, the J end lost 7 bases, and 13 bases lay between the germline ends. CDR1 is SGHKS and CDR2 is YYEKEE in the germline V gene (reference sequence). CDR3 protein: CASSLEEGGGEAFF. CDR3 bases: TGTGCCAGCAGCTTGGAGGAGGGTGGAGGTGAAGCTTTCTTT. The variable domain in full, with the rest retrieved from reference TRBV5-5 and TRBJ1-1, is DAGVTQSPTHLIKTRGQQVTLRCSPISGHKSVSWYQQVLGQGPQFIFQYYEKEERGRGNFPDRFSARQFPNYSSELNVNALLLGDSALYLCASSLEEGGGEAFFGQGTRLTVV.

The chain combines TRBV28 with TRBJ1-2; 7 positions agree with TRBD1. This CDR3 is 13 amino acids long. Germline V lookup: CDR1 MDHEN, CDR2 SYDVKM. J lost 5 bases, V lost 8 bases, and 8 bases had no gene match. CDR3 region: CASETGQQYGYTF. As DNA, the CDR3 is TGTGCCAGCGAAACGGGACAGCAGTATGGCTACACCTTC.